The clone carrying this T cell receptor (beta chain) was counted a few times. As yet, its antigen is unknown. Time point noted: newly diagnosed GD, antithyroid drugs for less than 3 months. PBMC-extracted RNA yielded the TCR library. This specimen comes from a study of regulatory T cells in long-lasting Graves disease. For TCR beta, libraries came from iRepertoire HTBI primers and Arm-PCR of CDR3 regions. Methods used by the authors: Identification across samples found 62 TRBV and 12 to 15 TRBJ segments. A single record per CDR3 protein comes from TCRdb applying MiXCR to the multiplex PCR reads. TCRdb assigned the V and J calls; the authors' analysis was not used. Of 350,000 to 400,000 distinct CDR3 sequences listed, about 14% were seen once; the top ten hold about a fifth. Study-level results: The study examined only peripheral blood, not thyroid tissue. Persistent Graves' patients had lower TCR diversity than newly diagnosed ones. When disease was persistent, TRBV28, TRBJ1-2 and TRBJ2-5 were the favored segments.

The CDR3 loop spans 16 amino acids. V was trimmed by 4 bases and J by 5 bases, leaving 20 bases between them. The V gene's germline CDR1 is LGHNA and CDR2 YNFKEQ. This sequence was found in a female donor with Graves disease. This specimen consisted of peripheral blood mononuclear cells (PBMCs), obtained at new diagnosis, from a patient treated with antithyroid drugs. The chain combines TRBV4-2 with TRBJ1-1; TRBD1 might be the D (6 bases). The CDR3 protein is CASSPIQGGVRTEAFF. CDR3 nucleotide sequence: TGTGCCAGCAGCCCTATACAGGGCGGGGTCCGGACTGAAGCTTTCTTT.